This TCR beta chain was profiled in a study of blood T cells in healthy people across ages. On the study more broadly: Template switching retrieved approximately one barcoded beta molecule for each two T cells.

Trimming pared 3 bases from V and 8 bases from J, leaving 10 bases between. Germline V CDR1 and CDR2: DFQATT, SNEGSKA (reference sequence). This CDR3 is built from 11 residues. For the second PCR, which ran for about 7 to 11 cycles, a sample-barcoded 5' primer and a J-beta primer mix were used. TCRdb analysed the 5' RACE reads with MiXCR anew, one entry per CDR3 protein. In the table there are over 1,500,000 distinct CDR3 sequences, 30% to 40% of which are singletons. Of note for this clonotype: Its target is unknown.

Study-level results: Higher diversity and more naive CD4+ cells were features of long-lived donors, compared to aged donors.

Whenever a sample was processed, at least 6.5 million PBMCs were isolated. The sample taken for sequencing was blood. The clonotype comes from a human donor in good health. This chain connects TRBV20-1 to TRBJ1-2; no clear D gene. The CDR3 spells CSASNSGGYTF. In DNA form, the CDR3 reads TGCAGTGCTAGTAATTCGGGCGGCTACACCTTC.